Listed below are T cell receptor beta chains from one sample, sequenced in a study of PD-1 blockade in classical Hodgkin lymphoma. The repertoire was sequenced with immunoSEQ multiplex PCR; TCRdb's copy has only in-frame clones and lacks some. In the table there are tens of thousands of clones, nearly 95% of which are singletons. Sequencing was carried out using peripheral blood mononuclear cells (PBMCs). Receptor source: a human donor with classical Hodgkin lymphoma. CDR3s include the opening cysteine and the closing phenylalanine or tryptophan. The D gene is left open where the match is weak. Clone size appears in some rows only: once, few, many, or a class for an expanded clone.

J gene,clone size,D gene,V gene,CDR3 protein,CDR3 DNA
TRBJ1-2,-,-,TRBV7-2,CASSRDPGPTYGYTF,TGTGCCAGCAGCCGAGACCCCGGACCTACCTATGGCTACACCTTC
TRBJ2-7,-,-,TRBV7-9,CASSPTGYSYEQYF,TGTGCCAGCAGCCCGACAGGTTACTCCTACGAGCAGTACTTC
TRBJ1-1,-,-,TRBV5-4,CASSLPGMNTEAFF,TGTGCCAGCAGCCTGCCGGGCATGAACACTGAAGCTTTCTTT
TRBJ2-1,-,TRBD2,TRBV9,CASSVRLAGPDEQFF,TGTGCCAGCAGCGTTAGGCTAGCGGGGCCCGATGAGCAGTTCTTC
TRBJ2-3,-,-,TRBV4-3,CASSHERITDTQYF,TGCGCCAGCAGCCATGAACGGATCACAGATACGCAGTATTTT
TRBJ2-5,-,TRBD1,TRBV5-4,CASSLGQGRETQYF,TGTGCCAGCAGCTTGGGACAGGGGAGAGAGACCCAGTACTTC
TRBJ2-1,-,-,TRBV19,CASSMSGAYSYNEQFF,TGTGCCAGTAGTATGTCCGGGGCATACTCCTACAATGAGCAGTTCTTC
TRBJ2-3,-,TRBD2,TRBV2,CASSVLAGGRGDTQYF,TGTGCCAGCAGTGTCCTAGCGGGGGGCCGGGGAGATACGCAGTATTTT
TRBJ1-1,-,-,TRBV19,CASSMPGAPEAFF,TGTGCCAGTAGTATGCCCGGGGCGCCAGAAGCTTTCTTT
TRBJ1-5,-,-,TRBV7-9,CASSLGVNSNQPQHF,TGTGCCAGCAGCTTAGGGGTAAATAGCAATCAGCCCCAGCATTTT
TRBJ2-2,-,-,TRBV30,CAWSPPLGRENTGELFF,TGTGCCTGGAGTCCCCCCCTGGGCAGGGAAAATACCGGGGAGCTGTTTTTT
TRBJ2-1,-,-,TRBV4-3,CASSQDRLDREQFF,TGCGCCAGCAGCCAAGATAGACTAGACAGGGAGCAGTTCTTC
TRBJ1-1,-,TRBD1,TRBV5-1,CASSSQGARYTEAFF,TGCGCCAGCAGCTCTCAGGGGGCACGGTACACTGAAGCTTTCTTT
TRBJ1-2,-,-,TRBV11-2,CASSPRGVGYNYGYTF,TGTGCCAGCAGCCCGCGGGGGGTGGGGTATAACTATGGCTACACCTTC
TRBJ2-1,few,TRBD2,TRBV5-6,CASSWLAGDSEQFF,TGTGCCAGCAGCTGGCTAGCGGGAGATTCTGAGCAGTTCTTC
TRBJ1-1,-,-,TRBV7-9,CASSPETGRPEAFF,TGTGCCAGCAGCCCTGAGACAGGCCGCCCTGAAGCTTTCTTT
TRBJ1-2,-,-,TRBV19,CASSIEASTYGYTF,TGTGCCAGTAGTATTGAGGCGAGCACCTATGGCTACACCTTC
TRBJ1-1,-,-,TRBV9,CASSVAATFTEAFF,TGTGCCAGCAGCGTAGCCGCCACGTTCACTGAAGCTTTCTTT
TRBJ2-1,-,-,TRBV30,CAWSNSYNEQFF,TGTGCCTGGTCCAATTCCTACAATGAGCAGTTCTTC
TRBJ1-4,-,TRBD1,TRBV2,CASSVGQGYGKLFF,TGTGCCAGCAGTGTCGGACAGGGTTACGGAAAACTGTTTTTT
TRBJ2-1,once,TRBD1,TRBV10-1,CASSDSTGGLGNEQFF,TGCGCCAGCAGTGACTCGACAGGGGGCCTAGGGAATGAGCAGTTCTTC
TRBJ2-5,-,-,TRBV12-2,CASRLRVGETGGFETQYF,TGTGCAAGTCGCTTAAGGGTGGGCGAGACAGGGGGCTTCGAGACCCAGTACTTC
TRBJ2-7,-,-,TRBV4-3,CASSQGGGLGEQYF,TGCGCCAGCAGCCAAGGGGGGGGGCTGGGGGAGCAGTACTTC
TRBJ1-1,-,TRBD1,TRBV10-3,CAIRGTVNSNTEAFF,TGTGCCATCAGGGGGACAGTGAATTCGAACACTGAAGCTTTCTTT
TRBJ1-3,-,-,TRBV19,CASSILSGNTIYF,TGTGCCAGTAGTATCCTCTCTGGAAACACCATATATTTT
TRBJ2-6,-,-,TRBV2,CASSEKKKGAGIIAGANVLTF,TGTGCCAGCAGTGAAAAGAAAAAAGGGGCAGGAATAATCGCTGGGGCCAACGTCCTGACTTTC
TRBJ1-4,-,-,TRBV5-5,CASSLLGTNEKLFF,TGTGCCAGCAGCTTGTTAGGGACTAATGAAAAACTGTTTTTT
TRBJ1-1,-,-,TRBV7-6,CASSATPNTEAFF,TGTGCCAGCAGCGCCACTCCGAACACTGAAGCTTTCTTT
TRBJ1-2,once,TRBD1,TRBV19,CASSTGQGGLYGYTF,TGTGCCAGTAGTACCGGACAGGGTGGATTGTATGGCTACACCTTC
TRBJ2-2,-,TRBD1,TRBV2,CASSEDRGRSGELFF,TGTGCCAGCAGCGAGGACAGGGGGCGGTCCGGGGAGCTGTTTTTT
TRBJ1-2,-,-,TRBV9,CASTTDHYGYTF,TGTGCCAGCACCACGGACCACTATGGCTACACCTTC
TRBJ2-7,-,-,TRBV5-1,CASSLGRGEQYF,TGCGCCAGCAGCTTGGGACGTGGAGAGCAGTACTTC
TRBJ2-3,-,TRBD2,TRBV6-5,CASSSPSGTTDTQYF,TGTGCCAGCAGTTCCCCTAGCGGTACTACAGATACGCAGTATTTT
TRBJ2-1,-,TRBD1,TRBV7-6,CASSFSGTGVDEQFF,TGTGCCAGCAGCTTCTCCGGGACAGGGGTTGATGAGCAGTTCTTC
TRBJ2-5,once,TRBD2,TRBV5-4,CASSVTSRETQYF,TGTGCCAGCAGCGTGACTAGCCGAGAGACCCAGTACTTC
TRBJ1-3,-,-,TRBV7-2,CASSISGDSGNTIYF,TGTGCCAGCAGCATTAGCGGCGACTCTGGAAACACCATATATTTT
TRBJ2-1,-,-,TRBV10-3,CAIGSSAVSYNEQFF,TGTGCCATCGGTTCTAGTGCCGTATCCTACAATGAGCAGTTCTTC
TRBJ2-3,-,TRBD2,TRBV7-2,CASSLTSGRSDTQYF,TGTGCCAGCAGCTTAACTAGCGGGAGATCAGATACGCAGTATTTT
TRBJ2-1,-,-,TRBV2,CASSDLNTEQFF,TGTGCCAGCAGTGATCTGAACACTGAGCAGTTCTTC
TRBJ1-5,-,-,TRBV30,CAWSVRAAGYSNQPQHF,TGTGCCTGGAGTGTCAGGGCAGCAGGGTATAGCAATCAGCCCCAGCATTTT
TRBJ2-7,-,-,TRBV5-6,CASSLDRWEQYF,TGTGCCAGCAGCTTGGACAGGTGGGAGCAGTACTTC
TRBJ2-7,-,-,TRBV5-6,CASSLSGSSYEQYF,TGTGCCAGCAGCTTGTCAGGTAGCTCCTACGAGCAGTACTTC